This TCR beta chain was profiled in a study of control samples from healthy donors and cancer patients. Sequencing used immunoSEQ multiplex PCR; TCRdb keeps in-frame clones, though not all of them. Of more than 45,000 clones in the sample, approximately 89% are singletons; the top ten hold around 1%. In germline, CDR1 is SGHTA, CDR2 FQGNSA. The V segment lost 1 base and the J segment 1 base; nucleotides outside the gene matches: 7. This CDR3 region has 17 residues. This chain links TRBV7-2 with TRBJ2-3, with TRBD2 identical over 8 bases. The sequenced sample consisted of PBMCs. The clonotype comes from a man younger than 40 with colorectal cancer. Here the CDR3 DNA reads TGTGCCAGCAGCTTAGGCCCAGCGGGGGCCCGCACAGATACGCAGTATTTT. It yields the protein CASSLGPAGARTDTQYF.